The 12 T cell receptor beta chains below come from one sample, sequenced in a study of cytomegalovirus exposure and HLA in healthy donors (dated 2017 in TCRdb). The protocol used for the library was the immunoSEQ multiplex PCR assay. A mixture of 60 forward primers for TCR Vbeta segments and 13 reverse primers for TCR Jbeta segments was used in the multiplex PCR. Imported from immuneACCESS, the table was reduced by TCRdb to in-frame sequences with V and J called. These copies leave out some clones; in studies compared against another copy, an unresolved V gene accounts for under half, and the cause of the remainder is not known. Here the sample has some 140,000 clones; roughly 80% occur a single time. The top ten clonotypes cover approximately 0.9% of the sample. Sample: PBMCs. These TCRs come from a woman in her sixties in good health and CMV-seronegative.

The chain joins TRBV4-2 to TRBJ1-2, with D uncertain. The V gene lost 4 bases and the J gene lost 2 bases, with 11 bases spanning the gap. Per germline, CDR1 LGHNA and CDR2 YNFKEQ. The CDR3 length is 14 residues. The CDR3 region is CASSLGTSNYGYTF. CDR3 sequence (DNA): TGTGCCAGCAGCCTTGGCACATCCAACTATGGCTACACCTTC.

The genes are TRBV2 and TRBJ1-1; D gene ambiguous. The CDR3 length is 14 residues. Germline V gene lookup returns CDR1 SNHLY and CDR2 FYNNEI. Trimming left V 8 bases short and J 4 bases short, with 17 bases between. The CDR3: CASLSMGMGTEAFF. In DNA, the CDR3 is TGTGCCAGCCTTTCCATGGGCATGGGCACTGAAGCTTTCTTT.

V and J are TRBV6-4 and TRBJ2-5, with 9 positions matching TRBD1. Germline V CDR1 and CDR2: MRHNA, SNTAGT. V lost 2 bases, J lost 4 bases, and 8 bases stayed unmatched. CDR3 length: 16 residues. Here the CDR3 DNA reads TGTGCCAGCAGTGACCCGGACAGGGGTCATCGAGAGACCCAGTACTTC. Translation: CASSDPDRGHRETQYF.

The V call is TRBV27, the J call TRBJ2-2, with TRBD2 matching 11 bases. The CDR3 is 17 residues long. Germline V lookup: CDR1 MNHEY, CDR2 SMNVEV (reference sequence). Trimming at V came to 6 bases and at J to 3 bases, leaving 9 bases not matched to a gene. The CDR3 spells CASSSLLAGVHTGELFF. The CDR3 nucleotides are TGTGCCAGCAGCTCCCTACTAGCGGGGGTTCACACCGGGGAGCTGTTTTTT.

The rearrangement joins TRBV9 to TRBJ1-6, with D perhaps matching TRBD1 (6 bases). Looked up from germline, CDR1 is SGDLS and CDR2 is YYNGEE. The germline V and J ends were trimmed by 4 bases and 13 bases, with 18 bases remaining between them. This CDR3 is built from 14 residues. The CDR3 nucleotides are TGTGCCAGCAGCCCGAGGGGGGGGGCGGCCCCCCTCCACTTT. It yields the protein CASSPRGGAAPLHF.

This chain joins TRBV7-9 and TRBJ1-6, with D unresolved. Trimming shortened V by 1 base and J by 6 bases, and 7 bases separated the two germline ends. CDR3 length: 14 amino acids. From germline, CDR1 is SEHNR and CDR2 FQNEAQ (reference sequence). The CDR3: CASSLDGSNSPLHF. The CDR3, as DNA: TGTGCCAGCAGCTTAGACGGGTCTAATTCACCCCTCCACTTT. Based on the CDR3 plus reference TRBV7-9 and TRBJ1-6, the full variable domain is DTGVSQNPRHKITKRGQNVTFRCDPISEHNRLYWYRQTLGQGPEFLTYFQNEAQLEKSRLLSDRFSAERPKGSFSTLEIQRTEQGDSAMYLCASSLDGSNSPLHFGNGTRLTVT.

J is TRBJ2-5 and V is TRBV6-5; maybe TRBD1 (5 bases). Trimming took 6 bases from V and 5 from J, leaving 19 bases between them. The CDR3 is 15 amino acids. In germline, CDR1 is MNHEY, CDR2 SVGAGI. The CDR3 is CASSQRSGAWETQYF. CDR3 sequence (DNA): TGTGCCAGCAGCCAACGGAGTGGGGCTTGGGAGACCCAGTACTTC.

On this clone itself: Other DNA sequences of this sample code for an identical CDR3. The V and J genes are TRBV19 and TRBJ1-2, with 8 bases matching TRBD1. The CDR3 runs 13 residues. The V gene end was trimmed by 5 bases and the J gene end by 5 bases; junction bases not matched to a gene: 4. Germline V gene sequence: CDR1 LNHDA, CDR2 SQIVND (reference sequence). The CDR3 nucleotides are TGTGCCAGTAGTCTTACAGGGGGTTATGGCTACACCTTC. Its protein is CASSLTGGYGYTF. Combining the CDR3 with reference TRBV19 and TRBJ1-2 gives the whole variable domain DGGITQSPKYLFRKEGQNVTLSCEQNLNHDAMYWYRQDPGQGLRLIYYSQIVNDFQKGDIAEGYSVSREKKESFPLTVTSAQKNPTAFYLCASSLTGGYGYTFGSGTRLTVV.

The chain recombines TRBV7-3 with TRBJ2-1; TRBD2 agrees at 13 bases. This CDR3 has 17 amino acids. V lost 1 base to trimming and J lost 3 bases; unmatched junction nucleotides: 3. From germline, CDR1 is SGHTA and CDR2 FQGTGA. CDR3 region: CASSLNRLAGGYNEQFF. The CDR3 DNA follows: TGTGCCAGCAGCTTAAACCGACTAGCGGGGGGCTACAATGAGCAGTTCTTC.

This clone has only a few counts. The chain carries TRBV2 and TRBJ1-1, with a tentative D call TRBD1 (5 bases). Per the germline V gene, CDR1 is SNHLY and CDR2 is FYNNEI. V dropped 4 bases and J dropped 5 bases, with 8 bases sitting between them. The CDR3 is 12 amino acids. CDR3 nucleotides: TGTGCCAGCAGTGCTGGGGGGACTGAAGCTTTCTTT. Amino acids: CASSAGGTEAFF.

This rearrangement joins TRBV27 to TRBJ1-1; the match to TRBD1 covers 8 bases. The germline gives CDR1 MNHEY, CDR2 SMNVEV (reference sequence). Unmatched junction bases numbered 4, after V lost 5 bases and J lost 11 bases. The CDR3 runs 11 residues. CDR3 residues: CASSTDRAAFF. DNA for the CDR3: TGTGCCAGCAGTACGGACAGGGCGGCTTTCTTT.

In this sample, this clone turned up once. This sequence joins TRBV6-4 and TRBJ2-7, with 7 bases lining up with TRBD1. The CDR3 loop spans 14 amino acids. The germline V gene has CDR1 MRHNA and CDR2 SNTAGT. V shed 0 bases, J shed 6 bases, and the junction held 5 bases outside the gene matches. CDR3 DNA: TGTGCCAGCAGTGACTCGGGACAGTGTGGCGAGCAGTACTTC. Its translation: CASSDSGQCGEQYF.